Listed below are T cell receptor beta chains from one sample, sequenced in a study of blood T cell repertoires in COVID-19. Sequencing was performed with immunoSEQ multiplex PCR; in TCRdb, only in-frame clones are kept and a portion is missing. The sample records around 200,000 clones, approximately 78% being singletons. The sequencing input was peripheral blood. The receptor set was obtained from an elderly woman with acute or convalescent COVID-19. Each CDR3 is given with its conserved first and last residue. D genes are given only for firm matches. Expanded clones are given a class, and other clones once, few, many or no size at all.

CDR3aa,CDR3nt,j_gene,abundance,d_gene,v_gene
CASSTYDRAGQPQHF,TGTGCCAGTAGTACCTATGACAGGGCGGGTCAGCCCCAGCATTTT,TRBJ1-5,.,TRBD1,TRBV19
CASTFSGGVYEQYF,TGTGCCAGCACCTTCTCGGGGGGAGTCTACGAGCAGTACTTC,TRBJ2-7,.,TRBD2,TRBV28
CARRRGLAGVSDEQYF,TGTGCCAGGCGAAGGGGACTAGCGGGAGTAAGCGACGAGCAGTACTTC,TRBJ2-7,.,TRBD2,TRBV2
CASSTGGNQPQHF,TGTGCCAGTAGTACAGGGGGCAATCAGCCCCAGCATTTT,TRBJ1-5,.,.,TRBV19
CASSYSRESSYEQYF,TGTGCCAGCAGTTACAGTAGGGAGAGCTCCTACGAGCAGTACTTC,TRBJ2-7,.,.,TRBV6-2/TRBV6-3
CASSYLGGTGDTGELFF,TGTGCCAGCAGCTACCTGGGGGGGACAGGGGACACCGGGGAGCTGTTTTTT,TRBJ2-2,.,TRBD1,TRBV28
CASSFRTSGGVETQYF,TGTGCCAGCAGCTTCCGGACTAGCGGGGGGGTAGAGACCCAGTACTTC,TRBJ2-5,.,TRBD2,TRBV7-2
CASSEAIPGHLSYEQYF,TGTGCCAGCAGTGAAGCGATACCGGGACATCTATCCTACGAGCAGTACTTC,TRBJ2-7,.,.,TRBV6-1
CASSSSGSKAFF,TGTGCCAGCAGCTCCTCGGGTAGCAAAGCTTTCTTT,TRBJ1-1,.,.,TRBV7-3
CAISRTGTGGTDTQYF,TGTGCCATCAGCCGAACCGGGACAGGGGGAACAGATACGCAGTATTTT,TRBJ2-3,once,TRBD1,TRBV10-3
CASSPDSPATNEKLFF,TGTGCCAGCAGTCCGGACAGCCCTGCAACTAATGAAAAACTGTTTTTT,TRBJ1-4,.,.,TRBV6-4
CASSLSGGAMNTEAFF,TGTGCCAGCAGCTTATCGGGGGGGGCAATGAACACTGAAGCTTTCTTT,TRBJ1-1,.,.,TRBV7-8
CASGTVPGQGLAKNIQYF,TGTGCTAGTGGGACAGTCCCGGGACAGGGCCTAGCCAAAAACATTCAGTACTTC,TRBJ2-4,.,TRBD1,TRBV12-5
CAWSVDNYNSPLHF,TGTGCCTGGAGTGTGGACAATTATAATTCACCCCTCCACTTT,TRBJ1-6,.,.,TRBV30
CASSQYTGVGTGELFF,TGCGCCAGCAGCCAGTATACAGGAGTCGGGACCGGGGAGCTGTTTTTT,TRBJ2-2,.,.,TRBV4-3
CAWSVRGLLSGEQYF,TGTGCCTGGAGTGTACGTGGACTTCTCTCGGGAGAGCAGTACTTC,TRBJ2-7,few,.,TRBV30
CSVAHGDTEAFF,TGCAGCGTTGCACACGGAGACACTGAAGCTTTCTTT,TRBJ1-1,.,.,TRBV29-1
CASSVVGRGKAFF,TGTGCCAGCAGCGTAGTGGGCAGGGGGAAAGCTTTCTTT,TRBJ1-1,.,TRBD1,TRBV9
CASSLSSRTSYEQYF,TGTGCCAGCAGCTTATCTAGCCGGACCTCCTACGAGCAGTACTTC,TRBJ2-7,.,.,TRBV13
CASSDTGNYGYTF,TGTGCCAGCAGTGATACAGGGAACTATGGCTACACCTTC,TRBJ1-2,.,.,TRBV6-4
CASSGERGETQYF,TGTGCCAGCAGTGGCGAGCGGGGAGAGACCCAGTACTTC,TRBJ2-5,.,TRBD2,TRBV6-4
CASSYSGLPQETQYF,TGTGCCAGCAGTTACTCGGGACTCCCCCAAGAGACCCAGTACTTC,TRBJ2-5,.,.,TRBV6-6
CASSFVTGEETQYF,TGTGCCAGCAGCTTCGTGACAGGGGAAGAGACCCAGTACTTC,TRBJ2-5,.,TRBD1,TRBV7-9
CAISDKREADTQYF,TGTGCCATCAGTGACAAGCGGGAAGCAGATACGCAGTATTTT,TRBJ2-3,.,TRBD2,TRBV10-3
CATATGPNGEQYF,TGTGCCACCGCGACAGGGCCAAATGGCGAGCAGTACTTC,TRBJ2-7,.,TRBD1,TRBV19
CAISGAGTGETQYF,TGTGCCATCAGTGGAGCGGGGACTGGAGAGACCCAGTACTTC,TRBJ2-5,.,TRBD2,TRBV10-3
CASSLWGGQNTEAFF,TGTGCCAGCAGCTTATGGGGAGGACAAAACACTGAAGCTTTCTTT,TRBJ1-1,.,.,TRBV11-2